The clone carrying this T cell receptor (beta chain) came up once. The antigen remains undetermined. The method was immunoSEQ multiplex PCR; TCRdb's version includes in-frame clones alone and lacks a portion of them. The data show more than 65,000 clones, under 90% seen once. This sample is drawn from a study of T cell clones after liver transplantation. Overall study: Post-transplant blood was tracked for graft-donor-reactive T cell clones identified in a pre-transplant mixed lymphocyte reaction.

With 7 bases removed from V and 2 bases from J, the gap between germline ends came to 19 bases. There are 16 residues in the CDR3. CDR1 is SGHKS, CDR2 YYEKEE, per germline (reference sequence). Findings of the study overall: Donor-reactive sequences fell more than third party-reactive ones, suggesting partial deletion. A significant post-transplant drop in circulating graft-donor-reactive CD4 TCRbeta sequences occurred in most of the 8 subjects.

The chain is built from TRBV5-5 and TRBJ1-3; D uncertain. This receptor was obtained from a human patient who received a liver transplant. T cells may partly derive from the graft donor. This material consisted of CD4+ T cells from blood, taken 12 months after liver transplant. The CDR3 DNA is TGTGCCAGCTCCGATTACCGCCCCCGCACTGGAAACACCATATATTTT. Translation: CASSDYRPRTGNTIYF.